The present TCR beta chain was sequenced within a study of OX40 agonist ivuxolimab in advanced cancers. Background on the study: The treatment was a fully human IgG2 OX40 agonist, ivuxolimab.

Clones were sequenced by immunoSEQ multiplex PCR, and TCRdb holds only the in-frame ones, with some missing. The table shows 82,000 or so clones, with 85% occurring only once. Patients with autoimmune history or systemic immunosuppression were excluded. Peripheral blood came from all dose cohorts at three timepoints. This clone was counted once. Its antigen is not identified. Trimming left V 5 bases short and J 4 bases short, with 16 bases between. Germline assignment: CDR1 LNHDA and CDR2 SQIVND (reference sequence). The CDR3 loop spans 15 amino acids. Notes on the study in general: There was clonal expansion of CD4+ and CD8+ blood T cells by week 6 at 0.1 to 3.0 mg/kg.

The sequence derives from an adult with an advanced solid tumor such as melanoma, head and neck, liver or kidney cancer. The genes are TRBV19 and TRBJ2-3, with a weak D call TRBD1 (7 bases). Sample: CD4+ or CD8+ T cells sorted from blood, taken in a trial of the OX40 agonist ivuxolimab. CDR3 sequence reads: CASSPSGGPPDTQYF. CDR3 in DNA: TGTGCCAGTAGTCCCTCAGGGGGGCCCCCAGATACGCAGTATTTT.